The 10 T cell receptor beta chains in this list originate from one sample, sequenced in a study of early T cells in non-severe SARS-CoV-2 infection. TCRdb recomputed calls from the 5' RACE reads with MiXCR, one row per CDR3 protein. The repertoire has 100,000 or so distinct CDR3 sequences, around 13% of them found once; the top ten carry 6% to 7%. Sequencing was done on a sample of whole blood. The receptor set was obtained from an adult who was a healthcare worker with PCR-confirmed SARS-CoV-2 infection or an uninfected control (not recorded which).

This clonotype was observed at least ten times. The rearrangement links TRBV20-1 to TRBJ2-7; D perhaps matches TRBD2 (6 bases). The germline gives CDR1 DFQATT, CDR2 SNEGSKA (reference sequence). V was trimmed by 4 bases and J by 7 bases, leaving 23 bases between them. The CDR3 is made up of 15 amino acids. The CDR3 DNA follows: TGCAGTGCTAATCTCGATGGCGGGACGGGGAGAGAGCAGTACTTC. This codes for CSANLDGGTGREQYF.

The V and J genes are TRBV20-1 and TRBJ2-7, with 7 positions matching TRBD2. CDR1 and CDR2 from the germline V gene are DFQATT and SNEGSKA (reference sequence). Trimming removed 5 bases from V and 2 bases from J; junction bases left unmatched: 12. The CDR3 contains 15 residues. CDR3 protein: CSARMTERDTYEQYF. DNA for the CDR3: TGCAGTGCTCGGATGACTGAGCGGGATACCTACGAGCAGTACTTC.

This clonotype was seen repeatedly, ten times or more. The CDR3 coding sequence is TGCAGTGCTAGGGGTTCCGGGACTAGCGGGAGGTGGACCTACAATGAGCAGTTCTTC. Translated: CSARGSGTSGRWTYNEQFF. The V gene is TRBV20-1, the J gene TRBJ2-1; 15 bases line up with TRBD2. Losses at the gene ends were 3 bases for V and 2 bases for J; bases not matched to a gene: 11. The length of the CDR3 is 19 residues. Germline V CDR1 and CDR2: DFQATT, SNEGSKA (reference sequence).

This clonotype has at least ten counts. The chain uses TRBV28 and TRBJ1-1; TRBD1 is a possible D gene (5 bases). The CDR3 is made up of 14 amino acids. The V end lost 3 bases, the J end lost 3 bases, and 11 bases lay between the germline ends. CDR1 MDHEN and CDR2 SYDVKM come from the germline V gene. CDR3 region: CASSLGQRDTEAFF. Here the CDR3 DNA reads TGTGCCAGCAGTTTGGGGCAACGAGACACTGAAGCTTTCTTT.

This chain joins TRBV3-1 and TRBJ2-5; 8 bases match TRBD2. The germline CDR1 and CDR2 sequences are LGHDT and YNNKEL (reference sequence). The CDR3 consists of 15 residues. V was pared by 0 bases and J by 5 bases, with 5 bases of the junction left unmatched. CDR3 loop: CASSQDGLAGETQYF. CDR3 nucleotides: TGTGCCAGCAGCCAAGACGGCCTAGCGGGTGAGACCCAGTACTTC.

The chain is built from TRBV29-1 and TRBJ2-2, with TRBD2 identical over 13 bases. Germline CDR1 and CDR2: SQVTM and ANQGSEA. Trimming removed 5 bases from V and 6 bases from J; junction bases left unmatched: 6. The CDR3 is made up of 15 amino acids. CDR3 region: CSVSRTSGRSGELFF. The DNA of the CDR3 is TGCAGCGTTTCCCGGACTAGCGGGAGATCCGGGGAGCTGTTTTTT.

J is TRBJ2-1 and V is TRBV5-1, with a weak D call TRBD2 (7 bases). CDR1 and CDR2 (germline): SGHRS, YFSETQ. Trimming cost V 3 bases and J 7 bases, with 14 bases left between them. The CDR3 runs 14 residues. CDR3 loop: CASSSEGGVNEQFF. In DNA form, the CDR3 reads TGCGCCAGCAGCTCCGAAGGGGGGGTGAATGAGCAGTTCTTC.

This clonotype was counted between two and nine times. The chain combines TRBV12-3 or TRBV12-4 with TRBJ2-7; 8 bases are shared with TRBD1. J gave up 2 bases and V 6 bases, and 9 bases lay outside the gene matches. The CDR3 consists of 15 residues. This chain's CDR3 is CASSLRADRAYEQYF. The DNA of the CDR3 is TGTGCCAGCAGCTTAAGGGCGGACAGGGCCTACGAGCAGTACTTC.

This clonotype was seen many times. V and J are TRBV28 and TRBJ2-7; tentative D call: TRBD1 (7 bases). Trimming removed 3 bases from V and 7 bases from J, with 19 bases in between. Germline CDR1 MDHEN, CDR2 SYDVKM. This CDR3 contains 15 residues. The CDR3 DNA is TGTGCCAGCAGTTTTCACTCACAGGGGACTGTTGAGCAGTACTTC. Translating it yields CASSFHSQGTVEQYF.

The chain joins TRBV28 to TRBJ1-6, with 8 bases matching TRBD1. The CDR3 consists of 14 residues. Losses at the gene ends were 4 bases for V and 9 bases for J; bases not matched to a gene: 5. The V gene's germline CDR1 is MDHEN and CDR2 SYDVKM. The DNA for the CDR3 is TGTGCCAGCAGTTCGGACAGGGCGGGTTCACCCCTCCACTTT. Protein product: CASSSDRAGSPLHF.